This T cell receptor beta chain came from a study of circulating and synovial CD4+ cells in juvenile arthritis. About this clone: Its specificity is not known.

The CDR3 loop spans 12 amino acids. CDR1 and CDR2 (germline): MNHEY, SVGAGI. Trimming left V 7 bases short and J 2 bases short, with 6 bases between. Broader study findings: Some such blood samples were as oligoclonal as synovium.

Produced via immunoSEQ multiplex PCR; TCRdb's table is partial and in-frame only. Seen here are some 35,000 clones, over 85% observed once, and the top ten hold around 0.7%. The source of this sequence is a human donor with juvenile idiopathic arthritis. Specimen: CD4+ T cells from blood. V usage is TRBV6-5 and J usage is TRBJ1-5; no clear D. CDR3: CASKRGNQPQHF. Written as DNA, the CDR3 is TGTGCCAGCAAGAGGGGCAATCAGCCCCAGCATTTT.